These 30 T cell receptor beta chains share one sample of origin, sequenced in a study of T-cell memory formation after mild COVID-19. MiXCR was run by TCRdb on the 5' RACE reads, yielding one entry per CDR3 protein. This table holds 250,000 or so distinct CDR3 sequences, about 20% found once. The source material was PBMCs or a T cell subset sorted from them (not recorded which). These receptors came from a man in his late teens or twenties who had mild COVID-19 (a few samples of this study predate the infection). Cell type and time point are not known.

The chain employs TRBV20-1 and TRBJ1-4, with no clear D. V was cut by 5 bases and J by 3 bases, with 16 bases left in between. Germline assignment: CDR1 DFQATT and CDR2 SNEGSKA (reference sequence). The CDR3 totals 15 residues. CDR3 in amino acids: CSAPTHSVSNEKLFF. CDR3 in DNA: TGCAGTGCTCCCACCCACAGCGTATCTAATGAAAAACTGTTTTTT.

This clonotype showed up just once. The chain couples TRBV27 to TRBJ1-1; D remains unclear. The CDR3 is 11 amino acids. Germline V gene data show CDR1 as MNHEY and CDR2 as SMNVEV (reference sequence). V dropped 7 bases and J dropped 7 bases, with 10 bases sitting between them. The CDR3 here is CASNERGEAFF. The CDR3 bases are TGTGCCAGCAATGAACGAGGTGAAGCTTTCTTT.

The chain recombines TRBV12-3 or TRBV12-4 with TRBJ1-5; D remains unclear. Between the trimmed V and J ends, which lost 1 base and 6 bases, there was a span of 7 bases. CDR3 length equals 13 residues. CDR3 sequence: CASSLERGQPQHF. The CDR3 nucleotides are TGTGCCAGCAGTTTAGAGCGGGGTCAGCCCCAGCATTTT.

This clonotype was detected only a few times. The rearrangement joins TRBV4-2 to TRBJ1-4; TRBD1 is a possible D gene (5 bases). Trimming shortened V by 4 bases and J by 4 bases, and 16 bases separated the two germline ends. The CDR3 has 16 residues. Germline V gene lookup returns CDR1 LGHNA and CDR2 YNFKEQ. The DNA for the CDR3 is TGTGCCAGCAGCCTCCAAAGGGGCGGGGGTAATGAAAAACTGTTTTTT. The encoded protein is CASSLQRGGGNEKLFF.

The CDR3 DNA reads as TGCGGAACCTCGCCAGGGGGGGGTGAAAAACTGTTTTTT. Residues: CGTSPGGGEKLFF. The gene calls are TRBV20-1 and TRBJ1-4; 7 positions match TRBD1. Looked up from germline, CDR1 is DFQATT and CDR2 is SNEGSKA (reference sequence). The CDR3 consists of 13 residues.

V is TRBV2 and J is TRBJ2-2; D remains unclear. Germline CDR1 is SNHLY and CDR2 is FYNNEI. Trimming shortened V by 5 bases and J by 4 bases, and 8 bases separated the two germline ends. The CDR3 has 13 residues. The CDR3 DNA is TGTGCCAGCAGTTGGGGATTCACCGGGGAGCTGTTTTTT. Translating gives CASSWGFTGELFF.

This clonotype appeared a few times. The rearrangement joins TRBV20-1 to TRBJ2-1; D assignment may be TRBD1 or TRBD2 (5 bases each). V lost 5 bases and J lost 3, with 14 bases in between. Germline V CDR1 and CDR2: DFQATT, SNEGSKA (reference sequence). This CDR3 has 14 residues. The CDR3 bases are TGCAGTGCTTCCCGGGACGACTACTACAATGAGCAGTTCTTC. Translation: CSASRDDYYNEQFF.

This clonotype was seen a few times. J is TRBJ2-3 and V is TRBV15; D gene uncertain. Germline CDR1 and CDR2: LNHNV and YYDKDF (reference sequence). Trimming cost V 0 bases and J 2 bases, with 6 bases left between them. CDR3 size: 14 residues. The CDR3 sequence is CATSRDPSTDTQYF. The CDR3 DNA sequence: TGTGCCACCAGCAGAGACCCTTCCACAGATACGCAGTATTTT.

This chain uses TRBV4-1 with TRBJ2-3; 12 nucleotides align to TRBD2. This CDR3 spans 16 amino acids. V lost 1 base, J lost 6 bases, and 5 bases stayed unmatched. Per germline, CDR1 MGHRA and CDR2 YSYEKL. As DNA, the CDR3 is TGCGCCAGCAGCCAAGTACTAGCGGGGGGAGCGGATACGCAGTATTTT. Translated: CASSQVLAGGADTQYF.

This clonotype was observed many times. This sequence joins TRBV5-1 and TRBJ2-7; possibly TRBD2 for D (5 bases). V lost 0 bases and J lost 0, with 7 bases in between. Per germline, CDR1 SGHRS and CDR2 YFSETQ. This CDR3 is built from 14 residues. The CDR3 loop is CASSLDGSSYEQYF. DNA of the CDR3: TGCGCCAGCAGCTTGGATGGGAGCTCCTACGAGCAGTACTTC.

This chain joins TRBV5-6 and TRBJ2-2; tentative D call: TRBD1 (5 bases). V lost 3 bases, J lost 3 bases, and 12 bases lay in between. The germline V gene encodes CDR1 SGHDT and CDR2 YYEEEE. CDR3 size: 15 residues. The CDR3 DNA reads TGTGCCAGCAGCTCAGTATCAGGGTACACCGGGGAGCTGTTTTTT. Its translation is CASSSVSGYTGELFF. Full variable domain (remainder filled in from reference TRBV5-6 and TRBJ2-2): DAGVTQSPTHLIKTRGQQVTLRCSPKSGHDTVSWYQQALGQGPQFIFQYYEEEERQRGNFPDRFSGHQFPNYSSELNVNALLLGDSALYLCASSSVSGYTGELFFGEGSRLTVL.

This clonotype has a handful of counts. The chain joins TRBV11-2 to TRBJ2-4; the match to TRBD1 covers 10 bases. The CDR3 extends over 13 amino acids. Germline loops: CDR1 SGHAT, CDR2 FQNNGV. V shed 5 bases and J 9 bases; nucleotides not matched to a gene: 4. The CDR3 coding sequence is TGTGCCAGCAGCCCCAGGGACAGGGGCATTCAGTACTTC. It codes for CASSPRDRGIQYF.

This clonotype has at least ten counts. J is TRBJ2-2 and V is TRBV12-5; D may match TRBD1 or TRBD2 (5 bases each). The V gene lost 5 bases and the J gene lost 5 bases, with 12 bases spanning the gap. The CDR3 extends over 14 amino acids. CDR1 is LGHNT, CDR2 FRNRAP, per germline. The CDR3 sequence is CASGPGAMTGELFF. In DNA, the CDR3 is TGTGCTAGTGGTCCCGGGGCTATGACCGGGGAGCTGTTTTTT.

This clonotype was counted only a few times. The gene calls are TRBV6-5 and TRBJ1-3, with 7 bases identical to TRBD1. This CDR3 spans 17 amino acids. V gave up 0 bases and J gave up 8 bases; unmatched junction bases: 13. Germline V gene lookup returns CDR1 MNHEY and CDR2 SVGAGI. The CDR3 bases are TGTGCCAGCAGTTACTCGAGTATAGGGGGCTCGGGACACACCATATATTTT. This encodes CASSYSSIGGSGHTIYF.

The genes are TRBV5-1 and TRBJ2-4; 8 positions agree with TRBD1. Looked up from germline, CDR1 is SGHRS and CDR2 is YFSETQ. This CDR3 contains 15 residues. V shed 0 bases, J shed 2 bases, and the junction held 1 base outside the gene matches. The DNA for the CDR3 is TGCGCCAGCAGCTTGGACAGGGGGTCCAAAAACATTCAGTACTTC. It yields the protein CASSLDRGSKNIQYF.

Only a few counts were recorded for this clonotype. V is TRBV6-6 and J is TRBJ2-3; D is unclear. CDR1 and CDR2 (germline): MNHNY, SVGAGI (reference sequence). Deletions cut 6 bases from V and 4 bases from J, with 11 bases between. This CDR3 is 13 amino acids long. In nucleotides, the CDR3 is TGTGCCAGCAGCTCTTCAAGGGCAGATACGCAGTATTTT. It yields the protein CASSSSRADTQYF.

This chain uses TRBV29-1 with TRBJ1-2; TRBD1 aligns across 9 bases. J lost 7 bases, V lost 6 bases, and 12 bases had no gene match. CDR3 length: 14 amino acids. CDR1 SQVTM and CDR2 ANQGSEA come from the germline V gene. CDR3 sequence: CSVFAPGQGGGYTF. CDR3 nucleotides: TGCAGCGTATTTGCGCCGGGACAGGGCGGTGGCTACACCTTC.

This clonotype was found a few times. V usage is TRBV5-1 and J usage is TRBJ2-1; maybe TRBD1 (6 bases). The CDR3 spans 17 residues. Germline CDR1 reads SGHRS; CDR2 reads YFSETQ. The ends were cut back, 0 bases at V and 0 bases at J, with 13 bases in the middle. The CDR3 nucleotides are TGCGCCAGCAGCTTGGCTCTCGGACAGAGCTCCTACAATGAGCAGTTCTTC. Protein: CASSLALGQSSYNEQFF.

This clonotype came up a few times. V and J are TRBV4-2 and TRBJ2-7; 7 nucleotides align to TRBD2. The germline gives CDR1 LGHNA, CDR2 YNFKEQ. This CDR3 is 14 amino acids long. V lost 0 bases, J lost 5 bases, and 4 bases stayed unmatched. The CDR3 spells CASSQDRTSDEQYF. The DNA for the CDR3 is TGTGCCAGCAGCCAAGATCGAACTAGCGACGAGCAGTACTTC.

This chain links TRBV6-5 with TRBJ1-5; D gene ambiguous. Trimming stripped 10 bases from V and 1 base from J, with 20 bases between. The V gene's germline CDR1 is MNHEY and CDR2 SVGAGI. This CDR3 contains 16 residues. The CDR3 spells CATKPVDWPSNQPQHF. The DNA for the CDR3 is TGTGCCACCAAACCGGTGGACTGGCCGAGCAATCAGCCCCAGCATTTT.

This clonotype was recorded at least ten times. This chain joins TRBV12-3 or TRBV12-4 and TRBJ1-1; 7 nucleotides match TRBD1. This CDR3 is 13 amino acids long. The J segment lost 5 bases and the V segment lost 2 bases, leaving 2 bases of the junction unmatched. The CDR3 bases are TGTGCCAGCAGTTTACCAGGGGGGACTGAAGCTTTCTTT. It yields the protein CASSLPGGTEAFF.

In this sample, this clonotype turned up a few times. This chain uses TRBV29-1 with TRBJ2-1; 7 bases match TRBD1. The CDR3 extends over 11 amino acids. Trimming took 4 bases from V and 8 from J; bases not matched to a gene: 2. CDR1 is SQVTM and CDR2 is ANQGSEA in the germline V gene. CDR3 residues: CSVAQGDEQFF. The CDR3 nucleotides are TGCAGCGTTGCCCAGGGGGATGAGCAGTTCTTC.

This clonotype was detected only a few times. This chain connects TRBV7-3 to TRBJ2-2; the D gene is possibly TRBD1 (5 bases). The CDR3 totals 16 residues. V lost 5 bases and J 0 bases, leaving 13 bases between the germline ends. CDR1 SGHTA and CDR2 FQGTGA come from the germline V gene. The CDR3 DNA sequence: TGTGCCAGCAGCCCCCAGGGTGGGTCGAACACCGGGGAGCTGTTTTTT. Protein product: CASSPQGGSNTGELFF.

The CDR3 here is CATSLLNEQFF. In DNA form, the CDR3 reads TGTGCCACTTCCCTGCTGAATGAGCAGTTCTTC. The chain carries TRBV28 and TRBJ2-1; D not resolved. CDR1 is MDHEN, CDR2 SYDVKM, per germline. Trimming cost V 10 bases and J 7 bases, with 11 bases left between them. The CDR3 has 11 amino acids.

The chain is built from TRBV7-2 and TRBJ1-5, with D maybe TRBD1 (5 bases). CDR3 length: 15 residues. Germline values: CDR1 SGHTA, CDR2 FQGNSA. V lost 4 bases and J lost 3, with 13 bases in between. CDR3 sequence (DNA): TGTGCCAGCAGCTCTTACAGGAGCATCAATCAGCCCCAGCATTTT. Amino acid sequence: CASSSYRSINQPQHF.

The sample holds many counts of this clonotype. The genes are TRBV5-1 and TRBJ1-6; D perhaps matches TRBD1 (5 bases). The CDR3 has 16 amino acids. Germline loops: CDR1 SGHRS, CDR2 YFSETQ. Trimming pared 0 bases from V and 7 bases from J, leaving 14 bases between. CDR3 region: CASSLASLGANSPLHF. In nucleotides, the CDR3 is TGCGCCAGCAGCTTGGCGAGCCTTGGGGCGAATTCACCCCTCCACTTT.

This rearrangement joins TRBV5-1 to TRBJ2-3, with D possibly matching TRBD1 (6 bases). Trimming shortened V by 0 bases and J by 6 bases, and 11 bases separated the two germline ends. This CDR3 has 14 residues. Per the germline V gene, CDR1 is SGHRS and CDR2 is YFSETQ. The CDR3 reads CASSLGKGEDTQYF. In DNA form, the CDR3 reads TGCGCCAGCAGCTTGGGAAAGGGGGAGGATACGCAGTATTTT.

In its sample, this clonotype was seen a few times. The J gene is TRBJ1-2, the V gene TRBV6-5; tentative D call: TRBD1 (5 bases). Deletions cut 0 bases from V and 0 bases from J, with 14 bases between. The CDR3 loop spans 17 amino acids. The germline gives CDR1 MNHEY, CDR2 SVGAGI. CDR3 sequence: CASSYSVGDGANYGYTF. The CDR3 region has the DNA TGTGCCAGCAGTTACTCCGTCGGGGACGGAGCTAACTATGGCTACACCTTC.

V usage is TRBV6-1 and J usage is TRBJ2-7, with a tentative D call TRBD2 (6 bases). V lost 4 bases to trimming and J lost 6 bases, with 10 bases between them. Germline CDR1 and CDR2: MNHNS and SASEGT. The length of the CDR3 is 12 residues. The CDR3 is CASSGLLAEQYF. The CDR3, as DNA: TGTGCCAGCAGTGGATTACTAGCCGAGCAGTACTTC.

The rearrangement uses TRBV5-1 and TRBJ2-5, with a weak D call TRBD2 (5 bases). Germline-derived CDR1 and CDR2 are SGHRS and YFSETQ. This CDR3 spans 15 amino acids. The V and J ends lost 1 base and 4 bases respectively, with 14 bases between them. Written as DNA, the CDR3 is TGCGCCAGCAGCTTGCGGACCCCGGGGAGAGAGACCCAGTACTTC. Protein: CASSLRTPGRETQYF.